The 17 T cell receptor beta chains in this list originate from one sample, sequenced in a study of T cell responses to AZD1222 COVID-19 vaccine. Profiling relied on immunoSEQ multiplex PCR, and the TCRdb table lists in-frame clones only, not all of them. The sample carries more than 95,000 clones, roughly 90% recorded once. The specimen was peripheral blood, collected on day 0 of AZD1222 vaccination. These receptors were collected from an adult in good health.

This clone has just a few counts. CDR3 nucleotides: TGTGCCAGCCAGCGTTCTAACTATGGCTACACCTTC. Amino acid sequence: CASQRSNYGYTF. The chain couples TRBV12-3 or TRBV12-4 to TRBJ1-2, with unresolved D. V gave up 8 bases and J gave up 0 bases, with 7 bases separating them. The CDR3 has 12 residues.

V is TRBV9 and J is TRBJ1-2; D might be TRBD1 (5 bases). Germline V gene data show CDR1 as SGDLS and CDR2 as YYNGEE. The ends were cut back, 6 bases at V and 8 bases at J, with 26 bases in the middle. The CDR3 consists of 16 residues. This chain's CDR3 is CASTQAQGWTPGGYTF. CDR3 bases: TGTGCCAGCACCCAGGCGCAGGGTTGGACCCCAGGCGGCTACACCTTC.

The V and J genes are TRBV10-1 and TRBJ1-1; D might be TRBD1 (6 bases). CDR1 and CDR2 (germline): WNHNN, SYGVQD (reference sequence). This CDR3 is built from 13 residues. Trimming cost V 6 bases and J 3 bases, with 11 bases left between them. CDR3 residues: CASRMDRYTEAFF. The CDR3 DNA is TGCGCCAGCAGGATGGACAGATACACTGAAGCTTTCTTT.

This chain links TRBV20-1 with TRBJ2-7, with D unresolved. CDR3 length equals 11 residues. Germline loops: CDR1 DFQATT, CDR2 SNEGSKA (reference sequence). Between the trimmed V and J ends, which lost 4 bases and 7 bases, there was a span of 11 bases. The CDR3 is CSATLPGEQYF. The DNA of the CDR3 is TGCAGTGCTACCCTCCCTGGGGAGCAGTACTTC.

The chain is built from TRBV5-1 and TRBJ1-1; 7 positions agree with TRBD1. The CDR3 contains 16 residues. Trimming at V came to 1 base and at J to 4 bases, leaving 10 bases not matched to a gene. The V gene's germline CDR1 is SGHRS and CDR2 YFSETQ. CDR3 sequence: CASSLYGGGTGTEAFF. CDR3 coding DNA: TGCGCCAGCAGCTTGTATGGAGGGGGCACGGGCACTGAAGCTTTCTTT.

This clone is a singleton in its sample. V usage is TRBV9 and J usage is TRBJ2-1; 10 bases align to TRBD2. V was pared by 4 bases and J by 9 bases, with 10 bases of the junction left unmatched. The CDR3 is made up of 15 amino acids. Germline loops: CDR1 SGDLS, CDR2 YYNGEE. CDR3 nucleotides: TGTGCCAGCAGCACGCCTAGCGGGGGTCTGGGTGAGCAGTTCTTC. This translates into CASSTPSGGLGEQFF.

The V call is TRBV24-1, the J call TRBJ2-2, with a possible D match to TRBD1 (6 bases). Per germline, CDR1 KGHDR and CDR2 SFDVKD. The V and J ends lost 7 bases and 6 bases respectively, with 11 bases between them. The CDR3 totals 13 residues. The CDR3 DNA sequence: TGTGCCACCAGACAGGGTTCGGCCGGGGAGCTGTTTTTT. This encodes CATRQGSAGELFF.

The chain couples TRBV21-1 to TRBJ1-1; the table's D call of TRBD1 was not tested on the DNA. TRBV21-1 is a recognized pseudogene. The CDR3 loop spans 10 amino acids. This CDR3 is CASIQGVVFF. The CDR3 DNA sequence: TGTGCCAGCATCCAAGGGGTCGTGTTCTTT.

The CDR3 is CSASNVNTGELFF. The DNA for the CDR3 is TGCAGTGCTAGTAATGTGAACACCGGGGAGCTGTTTTTT. The rearrangement joins TRBV20-1 to TRBJ2-2; D ambiguous. With 3 bases removed from V and 1 base from J, the gap between germline ends came to 6 bases. CDR1 is DFQATT and CDR2 is SNEGSKA in the germline V gene (reference sequence). The CDR3 runs to 13 residues.

The chain couples TRBV5-4 to TRBJ2-2; maybe TRBD2 (6 bases). Germline CDR1 is SGHNT and CDR2 is YYREEE (reference sequence). CDR3 size: 13 residues. Trimming took 4 bases from V and 8 from J, leaving 12 bases between them. In DNA, the CDR3 is TGTGCCAGCAGCCCGTTGGAGGGTGGGGAGCTGTTTTTT. Translating gives CASSPLEGGELFF. The full variable domain, in which reference TRBV5-4 and TRBJ2-2 provide the parts outside the CDR3, is ETGVTQSPTHLIKTRGQQVTLRCSSQSGHNTVSWYQQALGQGPQFIFQYYREEENGRGNFPPRFSGLQFPNYSSELNVNALELDDSALYLCASSPLEGGELFFGEGSRLTVL.

CDR3 bases: TGCGCCAGCAGCTTGGATGGTGGGCAGGCGACTAGGTATGGCTACACCTTC. This encodes CASSLDGGQATRYGYTF. The V gene is TRBV5-1, the J gene TRBJ1-2; D remains ambiguous. The CDR3 loop spans 17 amino acids. Germline V gives CDR1 SGHRS, CDR2 YFSETQ. V was trimmed by 0 bases and J by 5 bases, leaving 20 bases between them.

This chain links TRBV6-5 with TRBJ1-4; perhaps TRBD1 as D (5 bases). The germline V and J ends were trimmed by 5 bases and 8 bases, with 18 bases remaining between them. Germline values: CDR1 MNHEY, CDR2 SVGAGI. The CDR3 sequence is 15 residues long. The CDR3 loop reads CASSNPRVVREKLFF. CDR3 nucleotide sequence: TGTGCCAGCAGTAACCCCAGGGTGGTTAGGGAAAAACTGTTTTTT.

The chain links TRBV13 to TRBJ2-5; TRBD1 might be the D (5 bases). The CDR3 runs to 15 residues. V lost 7 bases, J lost 2 bases, and 17 bases lay in between. CDR1 PRHDT and CDR2 FYEKMQ come from the germline V gene (reference sequence). In nucleotides, the CDR3 is TGTGCCAGCACCCACAGGAAACAGATGCAAGAGACCCAGTACTTC. Translating gives CASTHRKQMQETQYF.

V and J are TRBV11-2 and TRBJ1-4; 8 nucleotides match TRBD1. The CDR3 has 15 residues. V lost 4 bases to trimming and J lost 8 bases; unmatched junction nucleotides: 9. Per germline, CDR1 SGHAT and CDR2 FQNNGV. This CDR3 is CASSSRTGTNEKLFF. CDR3 nucleotides: TGTGCCAGCAGCTCGCGGACAGGGACCAACGAAAAACTGTTTTTT.

The chain has TRBV15 and TRBJ2-6; D is unclear. Per germline, CDR1 LNHNV and CDR2 YYDKDF (reference sequence). CDR3 length equals 16 residues. The ends were cut back, 0 bases at V and 4 bases at J, with 10 bases in the middle. The CDR3 loop is CATSRDRASGANVLTF. In DNA, the CDR3 is TGTGCCACCAGCAGAGATCGGGCTTCAGGGGCCAACGTCCTGACTTTC.

CDR3 nucleotide sequence: TGTGCCAGCAGTGAAGATGAAGGGGGTAATTGGCCCCTCCACTTT. Translation: CASSEDEGGNWPLHF. This chain connects TRBV6-1 to TRBJ1-6; maybe TRBD1 (6 bases). CDR1 and CDR2 from the germline V gene are MNHNS and SASEGT. The length of the CDR3 is 15 residues. Trimming took off 1 base at V and 13 bases at J, with 17 bases between the two ends.

This rearrangement joins TRBV5-1 to TRBJ2-5, with D possibly being TRBD2 (6 bases). There are 13 residues in the CDR3. V was clipped by 1 base and J by 3 bases, with 7 bases between them. Germline V gene lookup returns CDR1 SGHRS and CDR2 YFSETQ. CDR3 region: CASSLPGEETQYF. CDR3 nucleotide sequence: TGCGCCAGCAGCTTGCCGGGGGAAGAGACCCAGTACTTC. The full variable domain, completed using reference TRBV5-1 and TRBJ2-5, is KAGVTQTPRYLIKTRGQQVTLSCSPISGHRSVSWYQQTPGQGLQFLFEYFSETQRNKGNFPGRFSGRQFSNSRSEMNVSTLELGDSALYLCASSLPGEETQYFGPGTRLLVL.